This TCR beta chain was sequenced for a study of blood T cell repertoires in COVID-19. The overall study: The analysed material was cDNA or gDNA that came from T cells, B-cell-depleted T cells, or PBMCs.

Original methodology: Estimated nucleated cell counts came from reference gene primer amplification. This table comes from immunoSEQ multiplex PCR, and its TCRdb copy is limited to in-frame clones, with some not included. The DNA was the basis for D and trimming; V, J and clone size are from that table. The sample holds about 350,000 clones; 87% are singletons and the top ten take approximately 9.9%. The CDR3 length is 14 residues. The V and J ends lost 4 bases and 1 base respectively, with 11 bases between them. Looked up from germline, CDR1 is SGHTA and CDR2 is FQGNSA. This chain uses TRBV7-2 with TRBJ2-7; maybe TRBD2 (5 bases). The origin of this receptor is a man under 40 with COVID-19, enrolled during active disease. Sequencing was carried out using peripheral blood. The CDR3 here is CASSSEGSSYEQYF. In DNA form, the CDR3 reads TGTGCCAGCAGCTCCGAGGGCTCATCCTACGAGCAGTACTTC.